This passage covers 9 T cell receptor beta chains from one sample sequenced in a study of shared clonotypes between healthy human individuals. Positive CCR7 selection of CD45RO-negative cells yielded the naive CD8 cells, and terminally differentiated effector memory CD45RA+ cells were excluded. Method: immunoSEQ multiplex PCR; TCRdb's copy keeps in-frame clones and lacks some. Of about 580,000 clones listed, more than 95% are singletons. Material for sequencing was naive CD8+ T cells sorted from blood. The receptors shown here come from a man younger than 40 in good health.

This clone was seen just once. The rearrangement uses TRBV6-6 and TRBJ2-3, with D perhaps assigned TRBD1 or TRBD2 (6 bases each). Germline CDR1 and CDR2: MNHNY and SVGAGI (reference sequence). The length of the CDR3 is 14 residues. Deletions cut 8 bases from V and 2 bases from J, with 14 bases between. CDR3 in amino acids: CASLGGLSTDTQYF. CDR3 nucleotide sequence: TGTGCCAGCTTAGGGGGACTCTCCACAGATACGCAGTATTTT.

V is TRBV14 and J is TRBJ2-3, with no clear D. Germline V gene data show CDR1 as SGHDN and CDR2 as FVKESK. The CDR3 loop spans 16 amino acids. V gave up 3 bases and J gave up 3 bases, with 16 bases separating them. The CDR3 loop is CASSHLPVSWTDTQYF. The CDR3 nucleotides are TGTGCCAGCAGCCACCTGCCCGTCTCTTGGACAGATACGCAGTATTTT.

This sequence joins TRBV9 and TRBJ1-2; unclear D gene. The CDR3 is 14 amino acids. With 0 bases removed from V and 4 bases from J, the gap between germline ends came to 10 bases. The germline CDR1 and CDR2 sequences are SGDLS and YYNGEE. The DNA for the CDR3 is TGTGCCAGCAGCGTAGGAGAGGGTCTCTATGGCTACACCTTC. Its protein is CASSVGEGLYGYTF.

The chain links TRBV9 to TRBJ2-1; 8 bases match TRBD1. The V gene end was trimmed by 3 bases and the J gene end by 2 bases; junction bases not matched to a gene: 25. The CDR3 sequence is 22 residues long. Germline CDR1 SGDLS, CDR2 YYNGEE. For the CDR3, the DNA is TGTGCCAGCAGCGCAGTAGCTGAAGACAGGGGCCTACGAATGCTTACCTACAATGAGCAGTTCTTC. It codes for CASSAVAEDRGLRMLTYNEQFF.

The CDR3 DNA reads as TGTGCCAGCAGCCCCCCTCGAGGGTTTGTTTATGAAAAACTGTTTTTT. It translates to CASSPPRGFVYEKLFF. The chain combines TRBV7-9 with TRBJ1-4, with D unresolved. Trimming took off 5 bases at V and 6 bases at J, with 19 bases between the two ends. Germline CDR1 SEHNR, CDR2 FQNEAQ (reference sequence). The CDR3 spans 16 residues.

The V and J genes are TRBV27 and TRBJ2-1; TRBD1 agrees at 7 bases. Trimming at V came to 8 bases and at J to 3 bases, leaving 4 bases not matched to a gene. The germline V gene encodes CDR1 MNHEY and CDR2 SMNVEV (reference sequence). The CDR3 covers 13 residues. This chain's CDR3 is CASGTADYNEQFF. CDR3 nucleotides: TGTGCCAGCGGGACAGCGGACTACAATGAGCAGTTCTTC.

The rearrangement links TRBV5-4 to TRBJ2-1; D might be TRBD1 or TRBD2, each matching 5 bases. The CDR3 sequence is 15 residues long. The germline CDR1 and CDR2 sequences are SGHNT and YYREEE (reference sequence). Deletions cut 4 bases from V and 0 bases from J, with 11 bases between. Written as DNA, the CDR3 is TGTGCCAGCAGCCCACAGGAGGACTCCTACAATGAGCAGTTCTTC. Its protein product is CASSPQEDSYNEQFF.

This clone has just a few counts. The chain joins TRBV29-1 to TRBJ2-5; 7 bases are a match to TRBD1. The ends lost 0 bases at V and 2 bases at J; junction bases unmatched: 6. CDR1 is SQVTM, CDR2 ANQGSEA, per germline. The CDR3 consists of 15 residues. The CDR3 DNA is TGCAGCGTTGAAGACCCCGGGACAGAGCAAGAGACCCAGTACTTC. Protein sequence: CSVEDPGTEQETQYF.

This chain links TRBV7-3 with TRBJ2-1; D ambiguous. The CDR3 extends over 13 amino acids. Germline V gene data show CDR1 as SGHTA and CDR2 as FQGTGA. V gave up 2 bases and J gave up 10 bases, with 12 bases separating them. CDR3 coding DNA: TGTGCCAGCAGCTTACGGGCGGACGCGGAGCAGTTCTTC. It is translated as CASSLRADAEQFF.